The 20 T cell receptor beta chains below come from one sample, sequenced in a study of beta chain features in type 1 diabetes. Study-level results: Within each of all four CD4+ subsets, Type 1 diabetes patients had TCRB CDR3s that were moderately but significantly shorter.

The isolated RNA, all of it, was reverse transcribed, so expressed TCRB transcripts were what got sequenced. Clones were sequenced by immunoSEQ multiplex PCR, and TCRdb holds only the in-frame ones, with some missing. The table includes 640,000 or so clones, 10% to 15% detected once. What these receptors recognize is not known. The sample consisted of naive CD4+ T cells from blood. These receptors were obtained from a man between 18 and 29 years old with type 1 diabetes.

The chain links TRBV6-1 to TRBJ2-3, with no clear D. In germline, CDR1 is MNHNS, CDR2 SASEGT. V shed 7 bases and J shed 4 bases, with 15 bases lying between them. The CDR3 spans 14 residues. The DNA of the CDR3 is TGTGCCAGCATGCGGCACCAGAGCGCAGATACGCAGTATTTT. This gives the protein CASMRHQSADTQYF.

The chain recombines TRBV2 with TRBJ1-1; D is unclear. This CDR3 spans 17 amino acids. Germline V lookup: CDR1 SNHLY, CDR2 FYNNEI. The V and J ends lost 4 bases and 4 bases respectively, with 22 bases between them. CDR3 nucleotides: TGTGCCAGCAGTGTAAGGGAACTCGTGGTCTTTGGCACTGAAGCTTTCTTT. This gives the protein CASSVRELVVFGTEAFF.

The table lists this clone with a few counts. In the same sample, other DNA sequences code for this CDR3. This chain joins TRBV9 and TRBJ2-3; D could derive from TRBD1 or TRBD2 (5 bases each). Germline-derived CDR1 and CDR2 are SGDLS and YYNGEE. The CDR3 runs to 16 residues. The V end was cut by 0 bases, the J end by 0 bases, with 11 bases between. Here the CDR3 DNA reads TGTGCCAGCAGCGTAGGGGCAGGGACGAGCACAGATACGCAGTATTTT. This translates into CASSVGAGTSTDTQYF.

This clone was found a few times. The rearrangement uses TRBV18 and TRBJ1-4; no definite D call. Germline V lookup: CDR1 KGHSH, CDR2 LQKENI. V shed 2 bases and J shed 7 bases, with 14 bases lying between them. The CDR3 consists of 15 residues. The CDR3 DNA reads TGTGCCAGCTCACCAGTTGAACTAGAGGGTGAAAAACTGTTTTTT. Its translation: CASSPVELEGEKLFF.

The CDR3 sequence is CASLTGGADTQYF. CDR3 bases: TGTGCCAGTTTGACAGGGGGGGCAGATACGCAGTATTTT. The chain links TRBV6-1 to TRBJ2-3; 9 nucleotides line up with TRBD1. The germline gives CDR1 MNHNS, CDR2 SASEGT. V dropped 9 bases and J dropped 4; count of bases not matched to a gene: 5. This CDR3 region has 13 residues.

The sample holds a few counts of this clone. CDR3 sequence (DNA): TGTGCCAGCAGCTCAGGAGCGGGGGGATTTCAAGAGACCCAGTACTTC. Protein sequence: CASSSGAGGFQETQYF. V and J are TRBV7-3 and TRBJ2-5; TRBD2 matches 9 bases. With V trimmed by 4 bases and J by 2 bases, 8 bases remained unmatched. CDR1 SGHTA and CDR2 FQGTGA come from the germline V gene. The CDR3 sequence is 16 residues long. Looking up the rest from reference TRBV7-3 and TRBJ2-5 gives the full variable domain: GAGVSQTPSNKVTEKGKYVELRCDPISGHTALYWYRQSLGQGPEFLIYFQGTGAADDSGLPNDRFFAVRPEGSVSTLKIQRTERGDSAVYLCASSSGAGGFQETQYFGPGTRLLVL.

This rearrangement joins TRBV7-8 to TRBJ2-5; D perhaps matches TRBD1 (5 bases). The CDR3 has 17 residues. Trimming took 3 bases from V and 2 from J, leaving 19 bases between them. The germline V gene encodes CDR1 SGHVS and CDR2 FQNEAQ. CDR3 protein: CASSLSDSLSFQETQYF. The CDR3 DNA reads TGTGCCAGCAGCTTGTCCGACAGCCTTAGTTTTCAAGAGACCCAGTACTTC.

The V call is TRBV25-1, the J call TRBJ1-1, with D possibly being TRBD1 (6 bases). The CDR3 totals 15 residues. CDR1 and CDR2 from the germline V gene are MGHDK and SYGVNS. The V and J ends lost 5 bases and 3 bases respectively, with 16 bases between them. CDR3 sequence: CASSPNPRGDTEAFF. In nucleotides, the CDR3 is TGTGCCAGCAGTCCCAACCCCAGGGGAGACACTGAAGCTTTCTTT.

V gene TRBV5-1 combines with J gene TRBJ2-2, with D possibly TRBD1 on 5 matching bases. Germline V CDR1 and CDR2: SGHRS, YFSETQ. The CDR3 consists of 14 residues. V was clipped by 4 bases and J by 1 base, with 8 bases between them. The CDR3: CASSHGQNTGELFF. Here the CDR3 DNA reads TGCGCCAGCAGCCACGGACAGAACACCGGGGAGCTGTTTTTT.

The sample holds a few counts of this clone. J is TRBJ1-1 and V is TRBV7-8; D ambiguous. The V end was cut by 5 bases, the J end by 1 base, with 14 bases between. CDR3 size: 15 residues. Germline V gene data show CDR1 as SGHVS and CDR2 as FQNEAQ. The CDR3 spells CASSLRTGSNTEAFF. Written as DNA, the CDR3 is TGTGCCAGCAGCCTCCGGACGGGATCGAACACTGAAGCTTTCTTT.

In this sample, this clone turned up a few times. This chain uses TRBV2 with TRBJ1-1, with a weak D call TRBD1 (5 bases). The V end lost 11 bases, the J end lost 5 bases, and 12 bases lay between the germline ends. There are 11 residues in the CDR3. Germline values: CDR1 SNHLY, CDR2 FYNNEI. The CDR3 region is CAPQGVTEAFF. The CDR3 DNA reads as TGTGCCCCCCAAGGGGTGACTGAAGCTTTCTTT.

The table lists this clone with a few counts. This rearrangement joins TRBV30 to TRBJ2-5, with TRBD2 identical over 14 bases. CDR1 GTSNPN and CDR2 SVGIG come from the germline V gene (reference sequence). V was pared by 0 bases and J by 3 bases, with 3 bases of the junction left unmatched. CDR3 length: 16 residues. Here the CDR3 reads CAWSVQGLAGEETQYF. The CDR3 bases are TGTGCCTGGAGTGTACAGGGACTAGCGGGGGAAGAGACCCAGTACTTC.

The J gene is TRBJ2-1, the V gene TRBV14, with 9 bases fitting TRBD1. The germline V gene encodes CDR1 SGHDN and CDR2 FVKESK. J was trimmed by 7 bases and V by 5 bases; bases with no gene match: 12. This CDR3 has 16 residues. For the CDR3, the DNA is TGTGCCAGCAGCAACACCGGGACAGGGATTTTTAATGAGCAGTTCTTC. Its translation: CASSNTGTGIFNEQFF.

The chain couples TRBV29-1 to TRBJ1-1, with TRBD1 as a possible D gene (5 bases). The CDR3 consists of 14 residues. With 0 bases removed from V and 1 base from J, the gap between germline ends came to 9 bases. Germline V gene sequence: CDR1 SQVTM, CDR2 ANQGSEA. The CDR3 loop reads CSVEEDTSNTEAFF. In nucleotides, the CDR3 is TGCAGCGTTGAAGAGGACACTTCGAACACTGAAGCTTTCTTT.

This clone has only a few counts. This chain links TRBV15 with TRBJ2-7, with 12 bases identical to TRBD1. This CDR3 is 17 amino acids long. V dropped 5 bases and J dropped 4; count of bases not matched to a gene: 12. Germline-derived CDR1 and CDR2 are LNHNV and YYDKDF (reference sequence). The CDR3 sequence is CATSPTGGQGARYEQYF. CDR3 DNA: TGTGCCACCAGCCCCACCGGGGGACAGGGGGCCAGGTACGAGCAGTACTTC. The complete variable domain, with remaining parts taken from reference TRBV15 and TRBJ2-7, reads DAMVIQNPRYQVTQFGKPVTLSCSQTLNHNVMYWYQQKSSQAPKLLFHYYDKDFNNEADTPDNFQSRRPNTSFCFLDIRSPGLGDTAMYLCATSPTGGQGARYEQYFGPGTRLTVT.

The chain recombines TRBV11-2 with TRBJ2-2; the D is unclear. CDR3 length equals 13 residues. Germline CDR1 is SGHAT and CDR2 is FQNNGV. V was shortened by 0 bases and J by 4 bases, with 3 bases between the two germline ends. In DNA form, the CDR3 reads TGTGCCAGCAGCTTAGATGTCACCGGGGAGCTGTTTTTT. Encoded protein: CASSLDVTGELFF.

In its sample, this clone was seen a few times. This chain's CDR3 is CASSLGGVMDRQYF. CDR3 bases: TGTGCCAGCAGTTTAGGGGGGGTGATGGATCGGCAGTATTTT. This sequence joins TRBV28 and TRBJ2-3; 7 positions match TRBD2. The V gene end was trimmed by 2 bases and the J gene end by 11 bases; junction bases not matched to a gene: 10. Germline lookup yields CDR1 MDHEN and CDR2 SYDVKM. The CDR3 is 14 residues long. Full variable domain (outside the CDR3, taken from reference TRBV28 and TRBJ2-3): DVKVTQSSRYLVKRTGEKVFLECVQDMDHENMFWYRQDPGLGLRLIYFSYDVKMKEKGDIPEGYSVSREKKERFSLILESASTNQTSMYLCASSLGGVMDRQYFGPGTRLTVL.

This clone turned up a few times. V usage is TRBV7-9 and J usage is TRBJ2-7, with 11 bases aligning to TRBD1. CDR1 SEHNR and CDR2 FQNEAQ come from the germline V gene (reference sequence). The CDR3 is 16 residues long. The V segment lost 4 bases and the J segment 5 bases; nucleotides outside the gene matches: 10. The CDR3 is CASSSGGTGGHNEQYF. The CDR3 region has the DNA TGTGCCAGCAGCTCAGGTGGGACAGGGGGTCATAACGAGCAGTACTTC.

The chain recombines TRBV29-1 with TRBJ1-2; TRBD1 matches 7 bases. This CDR3 spans 12 amino acids. After removal of 7 bases from V and 8 bases from J, the junction contained 10 bases not matched to a gene. Germline CDR1 is SQVTM and CDR2 is ANQGSEA. The CDR3 DNA follows: TGCAGCGCCTTAGACAGGGCCAGGGGCTACACCTTC. It is translated as CSALDRARGYTF.

This clone was seen a few times. J is TRBJ2-3 and V is TRBV4-1; 7 bases map to TRBD1. CDR1 and CDR2 (germline): MGHRA, YSYEKL. This CDR3 is 15 amino acids long. The V gene end was trimmed by 4 bases and the J gene end by 2 bases; junction bases not matched to a gene: 6. The CDR3 is CASSPPGQPTDTQYF. Written as DNA, the CDR3 is TGCGCCAGCAGCCCCCCGGGACAGCCCACAGATACGCAGTATTTT.